Below are 5 T cell receptor beta chains sequenced from a single sample in a study of blood T cell repertoires in COVID-19. Assay used: immunoSEQ multiplex PCR; TCRdb lists only in-frame clones, some missing. This sample carries 120,000 or so clones, more than 65% of them seen once, and the ten largest clones take more than 3.5%. Sequenced: peripheral blood. The receptor source for this set is an elderly woman with acute or convalescent COVID-19.

V and J are TRBV5-5 and TRBJ1-1, with D possibly TRBD1 on 5 matching bases. The CDR3 has 13 residues. V gave up 3 bases and J gave up 6 bases, with 12 bases separating them. Germline V lookup: CDR1 SGHKS, CDR2 YYEKEE (reference sequence). CDR3: CASSSGPAAEAFF. CDR3 DNA: TGTGCCAGCAGCTCAGGGCCGGCCGCTGAAGCTTTCTTT.

The CDR3, as DNA: TGCGCCAGCAGCCTCGGCCAAACGGGGTTTAATTCACCCCTCCACTTT. It is translated as CASSLGQTGFNSPLHF. J is TRBJ1-6 and V is TRBV4-1; D gene uncertain. Germline CDR1 and CDR2: MGHRA and YSYEKL. The CDR3 loop spans 16 amino acids. The V end was cut by 4 bases, the J end by 6 bases, with 16 bases between.

This clone was counted between two and nine times. J is TRBJ2-1 and V is TRBV7-9; 10 bases match TRBD1. Germline lookup yields CDR1 SEHNR and CDR2 FQNEAQ (reference sequence). The CDR3 runs to 15 residues. With V trimmed by 5 bases and J by 14 bases, 15 bases remained unmatched. CDR3 DNA: TGTGCCAGCAGCCCCCGGGACAGGGGATTACTAGCGGAGTTCTTC. Amino acid sequence: CASSPRDRGLLAEFF.

The chain is built from TRBV10-1 and TRBJ1-2; the D is unclear. Germline CDR1 is WNHNN and CDR2 is SYGVQD (reference sequence). The CDR3 is made up of 14 amino acids. V was pared by 2 bases and J by 6 bases, with 13 bases between. The CDR3 sequence is CASSEDLVGDGYTF. DNA for the CDR3: TGCGCCAGCAGTGAGGACTTGGTTGGAGATGGCTACACCTTC.

This clone was found a few times. The J gene is TRBJ2-7, the V gene TRBV5-4; D unresolved. Trimming pared 4 bases from V and 3 bases from J, leaving 14 bases between. CDR3 length equals 14 residues. Germline CDR1 is SGHNT and CDR2 is YYREEE (reference sequence). CDR3 in DNA: TGTGCCAGCAGCCCGAGGAGCGAATTCTACGAGCAGTACTTC. Translation: CASSPRSEFYEQYF.